This T cell receptor beta chain was obtained from a study of blood T cell repertoires in COVID-19. The table came from immunoSEQ multiplex PCR; TCRdb's copy has only in-frame clones and leaves some out. The table includes roughly 280,000 clones, 88% detected once. Germline values: CDR1 SGHTA, CDR2 FQGTGA. V lost 5 bases, J lost 8 bases, and 8 bases stayed unmatched. The CDR3 sequence is 15 residues long. The chain joins TRBV7-3 to TRBJ1-4; TRBD1 agrees at 10 bases. Sequences were obtained from peripheral blood. The TCR sequence derives from a woman aged 25-40 years with COVID-19, enrolled during active disease. In DNA form, the CDR3 reads TGTGCCAGCAGCCCTGACAGGGGGCAGGGGGAAAAACTGTTTTTT. Translated, it gives CASSPDRGQGEKLFF.